This T cell receptor (beta chain) was recorded in a study of T cells after yellow fever vaccination. Findings and caveats of the study: Reappearance after the booster was observed for most primary-vaccination clones (about 95% CD4, just over 85% CD8).

TCRdb independently ran MiXCR on the 5' RACE reads; one entry per CDR3 protein. Of hundreds of thousands of distinct CDR3 sequences listed, under 9% were seen once; the top ten hold 3% to 4%. Germline V gene data show CDR1 as SGHTA and CDR2 as FQGTGA. The CDR3 contains 15 residues. Trimming left V 5 bases short and J 5 bases short, with 18 bases between. A note on this clonotype: No antigen is known for it.

Specimen: CD4+ T cells sorted from PBMCs, collected 5 days after the yellow fever booster vaccination. This TCR was sampled from a young man who received the YFV17D yellow fever vaccine. The rearrangement uses TRBV7-3 and TRBJ2-5; tentative D call: TRBD1 (6 bases). CDR3: CASSQDRSIGETQYF. The CDR3 coding sequence is TGTGCCAGCAGCCAAGACAGGTCTATTGGGGAGACCCAGTACTTC.